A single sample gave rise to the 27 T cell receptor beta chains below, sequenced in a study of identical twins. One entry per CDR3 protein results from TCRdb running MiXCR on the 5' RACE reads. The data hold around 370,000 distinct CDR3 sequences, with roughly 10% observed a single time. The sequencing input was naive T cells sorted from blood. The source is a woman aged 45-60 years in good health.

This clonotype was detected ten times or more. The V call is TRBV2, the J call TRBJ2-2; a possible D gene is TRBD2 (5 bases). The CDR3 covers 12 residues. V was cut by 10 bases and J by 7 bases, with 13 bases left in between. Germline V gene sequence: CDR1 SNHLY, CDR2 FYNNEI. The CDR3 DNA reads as TGTGCCACCCCCACCGGGATCGGGGAGCTGTTTTTT. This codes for CATPTGIGELFF.

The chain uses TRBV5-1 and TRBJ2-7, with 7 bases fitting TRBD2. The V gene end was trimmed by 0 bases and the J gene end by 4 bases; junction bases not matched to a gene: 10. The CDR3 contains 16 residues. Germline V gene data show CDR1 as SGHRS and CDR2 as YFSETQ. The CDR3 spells CASSLEPSLAGYEQYV. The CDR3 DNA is TGCGCCAGCAGCTTGGAGCCTAGCTTAGCGGGTTACGAGCAGTACGTC.

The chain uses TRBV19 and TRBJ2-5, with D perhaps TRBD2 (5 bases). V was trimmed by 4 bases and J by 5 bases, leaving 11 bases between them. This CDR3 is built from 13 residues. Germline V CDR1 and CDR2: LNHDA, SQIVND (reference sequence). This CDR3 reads CASSKGSEETQYF. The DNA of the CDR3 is TGTGCCAGTAGTAAAGGGAGTGAGGAGACCCAGTACTTC.

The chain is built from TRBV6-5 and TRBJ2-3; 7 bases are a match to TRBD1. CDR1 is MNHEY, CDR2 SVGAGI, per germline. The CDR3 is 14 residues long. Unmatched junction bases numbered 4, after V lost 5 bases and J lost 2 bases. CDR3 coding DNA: TGTGCCAGCAGTCCCGGGACAGACACAGATACGCAGTATTTT. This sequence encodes CASSPGTDTDTQYF.

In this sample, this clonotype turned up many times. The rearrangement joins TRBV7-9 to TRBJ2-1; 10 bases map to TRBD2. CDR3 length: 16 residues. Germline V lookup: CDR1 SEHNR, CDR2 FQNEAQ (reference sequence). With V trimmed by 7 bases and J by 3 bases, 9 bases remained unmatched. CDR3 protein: CASIVAGTSDYNEQFF. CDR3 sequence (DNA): TGTGCCAGCATCGTAGCCGGGACTAGCGACTACAATGAGCAGTTCTTC.

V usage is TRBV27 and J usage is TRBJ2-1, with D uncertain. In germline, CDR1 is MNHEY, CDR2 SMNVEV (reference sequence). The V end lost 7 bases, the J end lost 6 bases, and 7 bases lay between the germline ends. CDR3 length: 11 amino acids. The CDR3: CASKGGNEQFF. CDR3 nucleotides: TGTGCCAGCAAGGGTGGCAATGAGCAGTTCTTC.

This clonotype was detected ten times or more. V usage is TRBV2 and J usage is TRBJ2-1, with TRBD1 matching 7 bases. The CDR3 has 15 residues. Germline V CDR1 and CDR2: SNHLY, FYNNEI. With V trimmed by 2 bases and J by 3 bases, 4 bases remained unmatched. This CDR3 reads CASSERGTDYNEQFF. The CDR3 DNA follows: TGTGCCAGCAGTGAAAGGGGGACAGACTACAATGAGCAGTTCTTC.

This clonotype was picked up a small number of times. CDR3 sequence (DNA): TGTGCCAGCAGCCCCCGAGGTCAGGGCGGCACAGATACGCAGTATTTT. Translating gives CASSPRGQGGTDTQYF. This chain uses TRBV7-8 with TRBJ2-3, with D possibly matching TRBD1 (5 bases). The germline V gene has CDR1 SGHVS and CDR2 FQNEAQ. The CDR3 consists of 16 residues. Trimming cost V 5 bases and J 1 base, with 16 bases left between them.

Here the CDR3 reads CASSPKALSGANVLTF. Written as DNA, the CDR3 is TGTGCCAGCAGCCCCAAAGCCCTCTCTGGGGCCAACGTCCTGACTTTC. The chain employs TRBV3-1 and TRBJ2-6; unclear D gene. V shed 4 bases and J shed 0 bases, with 10 bases lying between them. This CDR3 has 16 amino acids. CDR1 and CDR2 from the germline V gene are LGHDT and YNNKEL (reference sequence).

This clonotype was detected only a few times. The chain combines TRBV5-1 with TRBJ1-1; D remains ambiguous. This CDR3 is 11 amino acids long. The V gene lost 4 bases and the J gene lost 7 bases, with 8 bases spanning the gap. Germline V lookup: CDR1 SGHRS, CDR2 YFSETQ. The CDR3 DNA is TGCGCCAGCAGCGACGCTATTGAAGCTTTCTTT. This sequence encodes CASSDAIEAFF.

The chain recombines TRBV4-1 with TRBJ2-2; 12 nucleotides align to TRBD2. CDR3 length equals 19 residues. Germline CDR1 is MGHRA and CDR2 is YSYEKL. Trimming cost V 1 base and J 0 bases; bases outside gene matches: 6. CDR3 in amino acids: CASSQGKTSGSPNTGELFF. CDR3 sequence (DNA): TGCGCCAGCAGCCAAGGGAAGACTAGCGGGAGTCCGAACACCGGGGAGCTGTTTTTT.

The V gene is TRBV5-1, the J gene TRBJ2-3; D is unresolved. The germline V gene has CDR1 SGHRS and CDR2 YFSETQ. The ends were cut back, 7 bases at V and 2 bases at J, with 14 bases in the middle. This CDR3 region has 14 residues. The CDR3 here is CASGGGQFTDTQYF. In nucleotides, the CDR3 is TGCGCCAGCGGTGGTGGGCAGTTCACAGATACGCAGTATTTT.

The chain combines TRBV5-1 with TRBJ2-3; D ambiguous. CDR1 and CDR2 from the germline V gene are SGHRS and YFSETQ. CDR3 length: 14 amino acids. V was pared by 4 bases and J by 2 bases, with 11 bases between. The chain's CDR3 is CASSRTGSTDTQYF. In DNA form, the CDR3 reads TGCGCCAGCAGCCGGACCGGTTCCACAGATACGCAGTATTTT.

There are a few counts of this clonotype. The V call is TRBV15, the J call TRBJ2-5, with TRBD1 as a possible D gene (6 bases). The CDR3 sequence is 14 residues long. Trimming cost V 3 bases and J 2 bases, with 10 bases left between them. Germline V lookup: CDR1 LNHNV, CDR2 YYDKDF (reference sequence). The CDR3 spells CATSSGGSQETQYF. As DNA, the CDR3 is TGTGCCACCAGCAGTGGGGGCTCTCAAGAGACCCAGTACTTC.

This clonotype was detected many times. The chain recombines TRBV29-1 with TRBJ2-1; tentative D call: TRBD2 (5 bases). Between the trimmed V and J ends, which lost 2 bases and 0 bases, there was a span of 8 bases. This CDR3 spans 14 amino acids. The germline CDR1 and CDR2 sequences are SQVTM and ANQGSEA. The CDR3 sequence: CSVEPGISYNEQFF. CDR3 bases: TGCAGCGTTGAACCGGGGATCTCCTACAATGAGCAGTTCTTC.

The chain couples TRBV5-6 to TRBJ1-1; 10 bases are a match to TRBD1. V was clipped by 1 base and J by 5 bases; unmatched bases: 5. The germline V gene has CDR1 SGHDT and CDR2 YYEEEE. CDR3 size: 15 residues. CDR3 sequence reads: CASSLSDRGLTEAFF. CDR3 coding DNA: TGTGCCAGCAGCTTGTCAGACAGGGGGCTGACTGAAGCTTTCTTT.

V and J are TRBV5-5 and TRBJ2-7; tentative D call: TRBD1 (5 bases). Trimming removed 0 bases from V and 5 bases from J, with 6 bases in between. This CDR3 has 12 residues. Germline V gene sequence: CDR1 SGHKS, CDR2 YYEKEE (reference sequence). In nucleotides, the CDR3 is TGTGCCAGCAGCTTGGACAGGCACGAGCAGTACGTC. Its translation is CASSLDRHEQYV.

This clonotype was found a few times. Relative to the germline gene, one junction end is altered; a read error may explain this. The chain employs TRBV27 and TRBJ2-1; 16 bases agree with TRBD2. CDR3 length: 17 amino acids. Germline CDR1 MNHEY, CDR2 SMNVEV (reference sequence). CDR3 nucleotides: TGTGCCAGCAGTTTATCCCCCGGGACTAGCGGGAGGGCCTTACCGCTCTTC. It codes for CASSLSPGTSGRALPLF.

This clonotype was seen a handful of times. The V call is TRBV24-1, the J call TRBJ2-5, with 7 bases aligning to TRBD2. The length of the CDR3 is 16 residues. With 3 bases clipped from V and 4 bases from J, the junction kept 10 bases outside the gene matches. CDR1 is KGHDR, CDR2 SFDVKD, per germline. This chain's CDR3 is CATSDPLGGNGETQYF. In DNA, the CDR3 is TGTGCCACCAGTGATCCTCTGGGGGGGAATGGAGAGACCCAGTACTTC.

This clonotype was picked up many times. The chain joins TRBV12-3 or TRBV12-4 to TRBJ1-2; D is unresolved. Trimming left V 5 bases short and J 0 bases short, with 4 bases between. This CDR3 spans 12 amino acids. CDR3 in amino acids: CASSRTNYGYTF. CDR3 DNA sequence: TGTGCCAGCAGTCGGACTAACTATGGCTACACCTTC.

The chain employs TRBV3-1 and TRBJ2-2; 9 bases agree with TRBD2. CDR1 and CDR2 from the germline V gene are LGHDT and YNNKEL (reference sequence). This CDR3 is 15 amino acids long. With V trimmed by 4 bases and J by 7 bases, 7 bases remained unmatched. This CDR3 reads CASSPSGGKIGELFF. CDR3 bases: TGTGCCAGCAGCCCAAGCGGGGGGAAAATCGGGGAGCTGTTTTTT. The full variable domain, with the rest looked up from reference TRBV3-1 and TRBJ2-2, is DTAVSQTPKYLVTQMGNDKSIKCEQNLGHDTMYWYKQDSKKFLKIMFSYNNKELIINETVPNRFSPKSPDKAHLNLHINSLELGDSAVYFCASSPSGGKIGELFFGEGSRLTVL.

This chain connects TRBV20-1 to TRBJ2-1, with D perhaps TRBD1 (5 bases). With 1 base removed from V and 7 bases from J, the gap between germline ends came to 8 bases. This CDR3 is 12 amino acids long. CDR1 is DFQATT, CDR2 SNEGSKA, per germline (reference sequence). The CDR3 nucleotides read TGCAGTGCTAGAGGGGGCTGGAATGAGCAGTTCTTC. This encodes CSARGGWNEQFF.

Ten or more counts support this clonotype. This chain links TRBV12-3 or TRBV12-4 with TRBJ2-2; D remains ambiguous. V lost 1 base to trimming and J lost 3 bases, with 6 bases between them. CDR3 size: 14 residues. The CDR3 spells CASSLVPDTGELFF. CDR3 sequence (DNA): TGTGCCAGCAGTTTAGTACCAGACACCGGGGAGCTGTTTTTT.

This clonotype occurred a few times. This chain's CDR3 is CASSRRAGRNQETQYF. The CDR3 bases are TGTGCCAGCAGCAGGAGAGCGGGAAGGAACCAAGAGACCCAGTACTTC. The V and J genes are TRBV3-1 and TRBJ2-5, with 7 positions matching TRBD2. There are 16 residues in the CDR3. CDR1 and CDR2 (germline): LGHDT, YNNKEL (reference sequence). J was trimmed by 0 bases and V by 5 bases; bases with no gene match: 9.

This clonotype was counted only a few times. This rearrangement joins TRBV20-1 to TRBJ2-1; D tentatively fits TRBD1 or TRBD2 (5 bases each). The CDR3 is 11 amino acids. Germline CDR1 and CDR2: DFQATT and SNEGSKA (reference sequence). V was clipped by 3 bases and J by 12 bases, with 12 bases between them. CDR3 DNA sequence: TGCAGTGCTAGGAGGGACGGAGGGCAGTTCTTC. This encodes CSARRDGGQFF.

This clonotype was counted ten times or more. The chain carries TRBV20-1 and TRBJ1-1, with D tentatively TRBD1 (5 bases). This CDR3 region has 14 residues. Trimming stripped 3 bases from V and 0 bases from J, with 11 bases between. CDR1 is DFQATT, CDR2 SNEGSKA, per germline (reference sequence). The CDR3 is CSASQGSLNTEAFF. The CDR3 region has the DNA TGCAGTGCTAGTCAGGGTTCCTTGAACACTGAAGCTTTCTTT.

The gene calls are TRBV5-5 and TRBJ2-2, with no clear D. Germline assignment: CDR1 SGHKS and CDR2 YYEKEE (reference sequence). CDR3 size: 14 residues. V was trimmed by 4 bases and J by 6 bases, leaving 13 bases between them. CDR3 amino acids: CASSPRYDPGELFF. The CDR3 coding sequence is TGTGCCAGCAGCCCACGCTATGACCCCGGGGAGCTGTTTTTT.